The 31 T cell receptor beta chains below were found in one sample sequenced in a study of cytomegalovirus exposure and HLA in healthy donors. PCR primers comprised 60 Vbeta and 13 Jbeta primers. Sequenced by immunoSEQ multiplex PCR; TCRdb stores in-frame clones only, minus some. The sample records some 160,000 clones, roughly 80% being singletons. Sequencing was done on a sample of PBMCs. These receptors all come from a woman aged 45-65 years in good health and CMV-seronegative.

The V call is TRBV5-6, the J call TRBJ1-5, with D unresolved. From germline, CDR1 is SGHDT and CDR2 YYEEEE. The CDR3 runs 15 residues. Deletions cut 0 bases from V and 0 bases from J, with 7 bases between. CDR3 residues: CASSLASYSNQPQHF. The CDR3 nucleotides read TGTGCCAGCAGCTTGGCGTCGTATAGCAATCAGCCCCAGCATTTT.

J is TRBJ1-3 and V is TRBV6-5, with 8 bases lining up with TRBD1. The length of the CDR3 is 14 residues. Trimming cost V 6 bases and J 3 bases; bases outside gene matches: 4. Germline CDR1 and CDR2: MNHEY and SVGAGI. Written as DNA, the CDR3 is TGTGCCAGCAGGACCACAGGGGGTGGAAACACCATATATTTT. Protein sequence: CASRTTGGGNTIYF.

The chain's CDR3 is CASSRELNSPLHF. The DNA for the CDR3 is TGTGCCAGCAGCCGGGAGTTAAATTCACCCCTCCACTTT. This chain connects TRBV6-4 to TRBJ1-6; unclear D gene. Per germline, CDR1 MRHNA and CDR2 SNTAGT. CDR3 length equals 13 residues. V was shortened by 6 bases and J by 7 bases, with 10 bases between the two germline ends.

The chain uses TRBV10-1 and TRBJ1-1; D is ambiguous. CDR3 length: 17 amino acids. V lost 2 bases and J lost 3, with 19 bases in between. The germline CDR1 and CDR2 sequences are WNHNN and SYGVQD (reference sequence). The CDR3 spells CASSESLSPGWDTEAFF. The CDR3 DNA is TGCGCCAGCAGTGAGAGTCTGAGCCCGGGGTGGGACACTGAAGCTTTCTTT.

The rearrangement joins TRBV7-2 to TRBJ2-7; 12 bases align to TRBD2. This CDR3 is built from 17 residues. CDR1 and CDR2 (germline): SGHTA, FQGNSA. V lost 5 bases to trimming and J lost 4 bases; unmatched junction nucleotides: 12. For the CDR3, the DNA is TGTGCCAGCAGCCTCCGACTAGCGGGGGCCACTCGATACGAGCAGTACTTC. Amino acids: CASSLRLAGATRYEQYF.

V is TRBV27 and J is TRBJ2-1; 11 bases match TRBD2. The germline CDR1 and CDR2 sequences are MNHEY and SMNVEV (reference sequence). V was clipped by 4 bases and J by 4 bases; unmatched bases: 9. This CDR3 comprises 17 residues. The CDR3 loop is CASSSSRLAGKYNEQFF. As DNA, the CDR3 is TGTGCCAGCAGTTCCTCACGACTAGCGGGGAAATACAATGAGCAGTTCTTC.

CDR3 DNA sequence: TGTGCCAGCAACTGGGGACAAACAAATCAGCCCCAGCATTTT. It codes for CASNWGQTNQPQHF. The J gene is TRBJ1-5, the V gene TRBV28; D may be TRBD1 (6 bases). CDR3 length equals 14 residues. Germline CDR1 MDHEN, CDR2 SYDVKM. V was pared by 7 bases and J by 4 bases, with 14 bases between.

The V gene is TRBV28, the J gene TRBJ1-3; weak D call: TRBD1 (6 bases). CDR3 size: 14 residues. V lost 5 bases and J lost 1, with 9 bases in between. Germline CDR1 and CDR2: MDHEN and SYDVKM. CDR3 amino acids: CASSPQGSGNTIYF. The CDR3 nucleotides are TGTGCCAGCAGTCCACAGGGTTCTGGAAACACCATATATTTT.

The chain is built from TRBV19 and TRBJ1-5, with a possible D match to TRBD1 (6 bases). The CDR3 runs 15 residues. The V end lost 5 bases, the J end lost 3 bases, and 14 bases lay between the germline ends. Germline V gene sequence: CDR1 LNHDA, CDR2 SQIVND (reference sequence). CDR3 sequence (DNA): TGTGCCAGTAGTCCCGCCACAGGGTTCAATCAGCCCCAGCATTTT. It specifies CASSPATGFNQPQHF. Full variable domain (rest looked up from reference TRBV19 and TRBJ1-5): DGGITQSPKYLFRKEGQNVTLSCEQNLNHDAMYWYRQDPGQGLRLIYYSQIVNDFQKGDIAEGYSVSREKKESFPLTVTSAQKNPTAFYLCASSPATGFNQPQHFGDGTRLSIL.

The V and J genes are TRBV7-2 and TRBJ2-3; the D is unclear. Germline CDR1 reads SGHTA; CDR2 reads FQGNSA. The germline V and J ends were trimmed by 0 bases and 0 bases, with 10 bases remaining between them. The CDR3 has 16 residues. CDR3 sequence: CASSLAPRRSTDTQYF. CDR3 bases: TGTGCCAGCAGCTTAGCTCCCAGGCGTAGCACAGATACGCAGTATTTT. The whole variable domain, filled in from reference TRBV7-2 and TRBJ2-3, reads GAGVSQSPSNKVTEKGKDVELRCDPISGHTALYWYRQSLGQGLEFLIYFQGNSAPDKSGLPSDRFSAERTGGSVSTLTIQRTQQEDSAVYLCASSLAPRRSTDTQYFGPGTRLTVL.

The V and J genes are TRBV9 and TRBJ2-1, with TRBD2 as a possible D gene (6 bases). The CDR3 is 15 amino acids. V gave up 6 bases and J gave up 1 base, with 14 bases separating them. Germline V gene lookup returns CDR1 SGDLS and CDR2 YYNGEE. The CDR3 DNA reads as TGTGCCAGCACACGCGGGGATGGGTCCTACAATGAGCAGTTCTTC. Its protein product is CASTRGDGSYNEQFF. The full variable domain, rest sourced from reference TRBV9 and TRBJ2-1, is DSGVTQTPKHLITATGQRVTLRCSPRSGDLSVYWYQQSLDQGLQFLIQYYNGEERAKGNILERFSAQQFPDLHSELNLSSLELGDSALYFCASTRGDGSYNEQFFGPGTRLTVL.

CDR3 region: CASSPGLEFGNTIYF. DNA for the CDR3: TGTGCCAGCAGCCCCGGTCTAGAGTTTGGAAACACCATATATTTT. V is TRBV9 and J is TRBJ1-3; D unclear. This CDR3 is 15 amino acids long. In germline, CDR1 is SGDLS, CDR2 YYNGEE. V dropped 4 bases and J dropped 3 bases, with 14 bases sitting between them.

V is TRBV7-8 and J is TRBJ2-3; D possibly corresponds to TRBD2 (6 bases). Germline assignment: CDR1 SGHVS and CDR2 FQNEAQ. Between the trimmed V and J ends, which lost 5 bases and 6 bases, there was a span of 21 bases. CDR3 length: 16 residues. This chain's CDR3 is CASSTRGAGNVDTQYF. CDR3 coding DNA: TGTGCCAGCAGCACAAGAGGGGCGGGGAACGTGGATACGCAGTATTTT. The full variable domain, rest sourced from reference TRBV7-8 and TRBJ2-3, is GAGVSQSPRYKVAKRGQDVALRCDPISGHVSLFWYQQALGQGPEFLTYFQNEAQLDKSGLPSDRFFAERPEGSVSTLKIQRTQQEDSAVYLCASSTRGAGNVDTQYFGPGTRLTVL.

Here the CDR3 reads CASSLELVGYEQYF. DNA of the CDR3: TGTGCCAGCAGCTTAGAACTAGTCGGGTACGAGCAGTACTTC. J is TRBJ2-7 and V is TRBV7-9; possible D gene TRBD2, 5 bases. The CDR3 contains 14 residues. Germline V CDR1 and CDR2: SEHNR, FQNEAQ (reference sequence). The V gene lost 1 base and the J gene lost 4 bases, with 11 bases spanning the gap.

This chain connects TRBV7-3 to TRBJ2-7, with 11 bases fitting TRBD2. CDR3 length: 13 residues. Losses at the gene ends were 2 bases for V and 6 bases for J; bases not matched to a gene: 0. Germline CDR1 reads SGHTA; CDR2 reads FQGTGA. Written as DNA, the CDR3 is TGTGCCAGCAGCTTAGGGACTAGCGGCGAGCAGTACTTC. Its translation is CASSLGTSGEQYF.

The chain couples TRBV28 to TRBJ1-2, with a weak D call TRBD1 (5 bases). The CDR3 contains 13 residues. From germline, CDR1 is MDHEN and CDR2 SYDVKM. Trimming pared 5 bases from V and 4 bases from J, leaving 11 bases between. CDR3 loop: CASSNPGIYGYTF. The DNA of the CDR3 is TGTGCCAGCAGTAACCCAGGGATCTATGGCTACACCTTC.

The chain carries TRBV28 and TRBJ1-2; 8 nucleotides align to TRBD1. This CDR3 region has 15 residues. V was clipped by 6 bases and J by 6 bases; unmatched bases: 12. Germline V CDR1 and CDR2: MDHEN, SYDVKM. This CDR3 is CASRPRTGSFHGYTF. Written as DNA, the CDR3 is TGTGCCAGCAGACCCCGGACAGGGTCTTTTCATGGCTACACCTTC.

The chain joins TRBV28 to TRBJ1-4, with 10 positions matching TRBD1. The V gene end was trimmed by 6 bases and the J gene end by 6 bases; junction bases not matched to a gene: 7. There are 15 residues in the CDR3. Germline V CDR1 and CDR2: MDHEN, SYDVKM. As DNA, the CDR3 is TGTGCCAGCAGCCTTCCGGGACAGGGGTATGAAAAACTGTTTTTT. Protein sequence: CASSLPGQGYEKLFF.

In this sample, this clone turned up a few times. The V gene is TRBV27, the J gene TRBJ2-7, with 7 bases that match TRBD1. CDR1 MNHEY and CDR2 SMNVEV come from the germline V gene (reference sequence). This CDR3 comprises 15 residues. V dropped 0 bases and J dropped 1; count of bases not matched to a gene: 3. The CDR3 DNA sequence: TGTGCCAGCAGTTTATCGACAGGGTTTTCCTACGAGCAGTACTTC. This gives the protein CASSLSTGFSYEQYF.

The V call is TRBV9, the J call TRBJ2-1, with D possibly TRBD1 on 6 matching bases. V was clipped by 4 bases and J by 5 bases, with 16 bases between them. Germline-derived CDR1 and CDR2 are SGDLS and YYNGEE. The CDR3 is made up of 15 amino acids. CDR3 loop: CASSRQVGPNNEQFF. CDR3 sequence (DNA): TGTGCCAGCAGCCGACAGGTGGGACCCAACAATGAGCAGTTCTTC. The variable domain in full, completed from reference TRBV9 and TRBJ2-1, reads DSGVTQTPKHLITATGQRVTLRCSPRSGDLSVYWYQQSLDQGLQFLIQYYNGEERAKGNILERFSAQQFPDLHSELNLSSLELGDSALYFCASSRQVGPNNEQFFGPGTRLTVL.

The chain's CDR3 is CASSFGLRDYPSEQYF. CDR3 DNA: TGCGCCAGCAGCTTCGGCCTAAGGGACTACCCCAGCGAGCAGTACTTC. The chain couples TRBV5-1 to TRBJ2-7, with 7 nucleotides matching TRBD2. This CDR3 is 16 amino acids long. The V and J ends lost 2 bases and 6 bases, in that order; junction bases with no gene match: 14. Germline loops: CDR1 SGHRS, CDR2 YFSETQ.

In this sample, this clone turned up a few times. V gene TRBV5-5 combines with J gene TRBJ2-7; 8 nucleotides align to TRBD2. The CDR3 consists of 15 residues. J gave up 3 bases and V 6 bases, and 11 bases lay outside the gene matches. CDR1 SGHKS and CDR2 YYEKEE come from the germline V gene (reference sequence). The CDR3 nucleotides read TGTGCCAGCACCCCGGGGGGGTGGGGTAACTACGAGCAGTACTTC. It yields the protein CASTPGGWGNYEQYF.

The genes are TRBV28 and TRBJ1-2, with no clear D. CDR3 size: 15 residues. V was shortened by 2 bases and J by 3 bases, with 13 bases between the two germline ends. Germline-derived CDR1 and CDR2 are MDHEN and SYDVKM. CDR3 sequence reads: CASSLPLGGHYGYTF. The CDR3 DNA reads TGTGCCAGCAGTTTACCCCTTGGAGGTCACTATGGCTACACCTTC.

In its sample, this clone was seen once. J is TRBJ2-7 and V is TRBV6-5; D perhaps matches TRBD2 (5 bases). Per germline, CDR1 MNHEY and CDR2 SVGAGI. Trimming pared 7 bases from V and 3 bases from J, leaving 13 bases between. CDR3 length equals 13 residues. CDR3 protein: CASIRTAYYEQYF. The CDR3 DNA is TGTGCCAGCATAAGGACTGCCTACTACGAGCAGTACTTC.

The chain uses TRBV7-3 and TRBJ2-1, with TRBD2 matching over 8 bases. Germline CDR1 and CDR2: SGHTA and FQGTGA. Unmatched junction bases numbered 9, after V lost 2 bases and J lost 6 bases. CDR3 size: 16 residues. CDR3 sequence (DNA): TGTGCCAGCAGCTTAGGCGGGAGGATTTTAGGCAATGAGCAGTTCTTC. Its protein is CASSLGGRILGNEQFF.

A single count supports this clone. The J gene is TRBJ1-1, the V gene TRBV19; D unclear. Trimming removed 7 bases at V and 0 bases at J, with 12 bases between. The CDR3 sequence is 14 residues long. Germline CDR1 LNHDA, CDR2 SQIVND (reference sequence). Written as DNA, the CDR3 is TGTGCCAGTACCCCTCCCAGTATGAACACTGAAGCTTTCTTT. Its translation: CASTPPSMNTEAFF.

The chain combines TRBV18 with TRBJ1-2; 7 nucleotides agree with TRBD1. The V segment lost 4 bases and the J segment 5 bases; nucleotides outside the gene matches: 7. CDR1 and CDR2 from the germline V gene are KGHSH and LQKENI. The CDR3 runs to 14 residues. This CDR3 reads CASSRGQTGYGYTF. CDR3 nucleotide sequence: TGTGCCAGCTCACGGGGACAGACAGGGTATGGCTACACCTTC.

The V and J genes are TRBV30 and TRBJ2-2; D gene uncertain. Trimming took off 3 bases at V and 5 bases at J, with 4 bases between the two ends. This CDR3 has 11 residues. From germline, CDR1 is GTSNPN and CDR2 SVGIG (reference sequence). The CDR3 DNA sequence: TGTGCCTGGAGGGAGACCGGGGAGCTGTTTTTT. Translation gives CAWRETGELFF.

The V gene is TRBV5-4, the J gene TRBJ2-5; the D gene is possibly TRBD2 (5 bases). The last part of the DNA fits TRBJ2-7 better; the J call may be wrong. The CDR3 consists of 15 residues. Germline V lookup: CDR1 SGHNT, CDR2 YYREEE (reference sequence). CDR3 in DNA: TGTGCCAGCAGCCAACGCCCAGGAGCGGACTACGAGCAGTACTTC. This codes for CASSQRPGADYEQYF.

The rearrangement joins TRBV28 to TRBJ1-2; 7 nucleotides align to TRBD1. Germline V gene data show CDR1 as MDHEN and CDR2 as SYDVKM. The length of the CDR3 is 15 residues. V lost 3 bases to trimming and J lost 2 bases; unmatched junction nucleotides: 6. CDR3 loop: CASSLSGQRNYGYTF. The CDR3 region has the DNA TGTGCCAGCAGTTTGTCGGGACAGCGAAACTATGGCTACACCTTC.

The chain has TRBV7-9 and TRBJ2-1; TRBD2 is a possible D gene (5 bases). CDR1 is SEHNR, CDR2 FQNEAQ, per germline (reference sequence). V was trimmed by 2 bases and J by 1 base, leaving 9 bases between them. The CDR3 runs 15 residues. The CDR3 bases are TGTGCCAGCAGCTTATTGACGGGGTCCTACAATGAGCAGTTCTTC. This gives the protein CASSLLTGSYNEQFF.